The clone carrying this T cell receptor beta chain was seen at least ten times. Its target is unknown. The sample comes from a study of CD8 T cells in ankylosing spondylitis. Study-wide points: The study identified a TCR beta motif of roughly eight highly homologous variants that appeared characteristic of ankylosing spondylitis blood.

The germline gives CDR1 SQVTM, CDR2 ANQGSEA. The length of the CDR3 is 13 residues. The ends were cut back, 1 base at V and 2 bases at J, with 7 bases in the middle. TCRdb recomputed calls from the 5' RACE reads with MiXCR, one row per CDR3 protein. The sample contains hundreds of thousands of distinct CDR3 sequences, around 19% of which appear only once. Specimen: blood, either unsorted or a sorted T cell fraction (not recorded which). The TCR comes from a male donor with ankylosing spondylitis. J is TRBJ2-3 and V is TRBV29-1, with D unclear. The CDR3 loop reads CSVEAENTDTQYF. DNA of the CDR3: TGCAGCGTTGAAGCGGAGAACACAGATACGCAGTATTTT.